This T cell receptor beta chain was documented in a study of T cell responses to AZD1222 COVID-19 vaccine. This clone occurred a few times. Its antigen is as yet unknown. Study observations and caveats: The reported proportion of spike-specific TCRs targeting unmutated variant regions was nearly half.

Trimming left V 1 base short and J 4 bases short, with 10 bases between. Looked up from germline, CDR1 is MDHEN and CDR2 is SYDVKM. This CDR3 is built from 14 residues. Assay used: immunoSEQ multiplex PCR; TCRdb lists only in-frame clones, some missing. The table shows about 150,000 clones, with about nine tenths occurring only once. This receptor was obtained from an adult in good health. The chain combines TRBV28 with TRBJ2-5; tentatively, D is TRBD1 (6 bases). The specimen comprised peripheral blood, sampled on day 0 of AZD1222 vaccination. For the CDR3, the DNA is TGTGCCAGCAGTTTATCAGGGGTACCAGAGACCCAGTACTTC. It specifies CASSLSGVPETQYF.